These T cell receptor beta chains were read from a single sample in a study of blood T cells in healthy people across ages. TCRdb ran MiXCR on the 5' RACE reads and lists one entry per CDR3 protein. Among roughly 1.7 million distinct CDR3 sequences listed, approximately 32% were seen once. Sample: blood. The receptor source for this set is a woman aged 25-40 years in good health. Each CDR3 is given with its conserved first and last residue. A D gene is named only where the DNA matches it firmly. Some rows have no size entry. The others give once, few or many, or a class for an expanded clone.

TRBJ2-5 - TRBV10-3 - TGTGCCATCAGTGAGTCCCGGAGCTCCCAAGAGACCCAGTACTTC CAISESRSSQETQYF
TRBJ1-5 - TRBV3-1 - TGTGCCAGCAGCCAAGACCATCAGCCCCAGCATTTT CASSQDHQPQHF
TRBJ2-3 TRBD2 TRBV20-1 - TGCAGTGCTAGAGTCCGCGGGGGGACCTTATTCACAGATACGCAGTATTTT CSARVRGGTLFTDTQYF
TRBJ1-1 TRBD1 TRBV20-1 few TGCAGTGCTAGAGTGGGACAGAGGCCCCTAGCTTTCTTT CSARVGQRPLAFF
TRBJ2-5 - TRBV7-6 - TGTGCCAGCAGCCCCTCGCCAGGCCCGAACAGAGGAGAGACCCAGTACTTC CASSPSPGPNRGETQYF
TRBJ2-3 - TRBV28 - TGTGCCAGCAGTTCGCCGGGACACCACACAGATACGCAGTATTTT CASSSPGHHTDTQYF
TRBJ2-7 - TRBV27 - TGTGCCAGCAGTTCCGGGGGACTCGGGAGTCCGTACTTC CASSSGGLGSPYF
TRBJ1-4 - TRBV20-1 - TGCAGTGCTACTCGGGCGGGTGGATCTGAAAAACTGTTTTTT CSATRAGGSEKLFF
TRBJ2-7 - TRBV4-2 - TGTGCCAGCAGCCCAGCAGGGGGGGTCTACGAGCAGTACTTC CASSPAGGVYEQYF
TRBJ2-3 TRBD2 TRBV6-1 few TGTGCCAGCAACAGCGGGGGCACAGATACGCAGTATTTT CASNSGGTDTQYF
TRBJ2-1 TRBD2 TRBV7-9 few TGTGCCAGCAGCTTAGAGGCTAGCGGGGGCACCTACAATGAGCAGTTCTTC CASSLEASGGTYNEQFF
TRBJ2-1 - TRBV3-1 few TGTGCCAGCAGCCAAGAGAAGCCGAGAGGCTACAATGAGCAGTTCTTC CASSQEKPRGYNEQFF
TRBJ1-4 TRBD1 TRBV30 - TGTGCCTGGTGGGACAGGGGGCAACGAAAACTGTTTTTT CAWWDRGQRKLFF
TRBJ2-1 - TRBV7-9 few TGTGCCAGCAGCCCCGGGACTGAGTTTGAGCAGTTCTTC CASSPGTEFEQFF
TRBJ1-2 - TRBV10-3 - TGTGCCATCAGTGCTCCGGGGGCCGAGAACTATGGCTACACCTTC CAISAPGAENYGYTF
TRBJ2-7 - TRBV6-6 few TGTGCCAGAGGGCGGAAATACGAGCAGTACTTC CARGRKYEQYF
TRBJ1-1 TRBD1 TRBV5-6 - TGTGCCAGCACTAAAGACAGGGATAATGAAGCTTTCTTT CASTKDRDNEAFF
TRBJ2-7 TRBD2 TRBV6-1 - TGTGCCAGCAGTGGAGCTAGCGGGGGGGCCCCCTACGAGCAGTACTTC CASSGASGGAPYEQYF
TRBJ1-5 - TRBV10-3 - TGTGCCATCAGTGAGTCATTTCAGCCCCAGCATTTT CAISESFQPQHF
TRBJ2-5 - TRBV27 few TGTGCCAGCAGTTTACAGAATCCTCAAGAGACCCAGTACTTC CASSLQNPQETQYF
TRBJ1-1 - TRBV6-1 - TGTGCCAGCAGTGCACAAGAGGAGGCGCGACACACTGAAGCTTTCTTT CASSAQEEARHTEAFF
TRBJ2-6 - TRBV29-1 medium-sized TGCAGCGTCCAGCACACGGCCAACGTCCTGACTTTC CSVQHTANVLTF
TRBJ2-1 TRBD2 TRBV27 few TGTGCCAGCCGCACGGGACTAGCGTCGGATGAGCAGTTCTTC CASRTGLASDEQFF
TRBJ1-4 - TRBV28 - TGTGCCAGCAGTTGGAACAGCCTAACTAATGAAAAACTGTTTTTT CASSWNSLTNEKLFF
TRBJ2-7 - TRBV27 - TGTGCCAGCAGTTTATCCTACCTAGGGGAATACGAGCAGTACTTC CASSLSYLGEYEQYF
TRBJ1-2 - TRBV20-1 - TGCAGTGCTAGTAAAGGGGGGAATATCGAAGGCTACACCTTC CSASKGGNIEGYTF
TRBJ1-2 TRBD1 TRBV5-1 many TGCGCCAGCAGCTTGGCCGGAGAGACAGGGTATGGCTACACCTTC CASSLAGETGYGYTF
TRBJ1-5 - TRBV6-5 once TGTGCCAGCAGCGACCGTGAAGGAGAGCCCCAGCATTTT CASSDREGEPQHF
TRBJ1-1 - TRBV27 - TGTGCCAACCTAGGCACAGGGTTCTATCGGACTGAAGCTTTCTTT CANLGTGFYRTEAFF